The clone carrying this TCR beta chain was picked up one time. Produced via immunoSEQ multiplex PCR; TCRdb's table is partial and in-frame only. The table records about 35,000 clones, around 80% of them present only once. This entry is derived from a study of OX40 agonist ivuxolimab in advanced cancers. Study at large: Patients receiving dose escalation had hepatocellular carcinoma, melanoma, renal cell or head and neck cancer.

The starting material was CD4+ or CD8+ T cells sorted from blood, obtained in a trial of the OX40 agonist ivuxolimab. This TCR was sampled from an adult with an advanced solid tumor such as melanoma, head and neck, liver or kidney cancer.

The CDR3 bases are TGTGCCAGCAGACGGAACCGGGAGATAGATACGCAGTATTTT. Protein product: CASRRNREIDTQYF. The J gene is TRBJ2-3, the V gene TRBV6-1; perhaps TRBD2 as D (6 bases). V was trimmed by 6 bases and J by 5 bases, leaving 15 bases between them. The CDR3 is 14 residues long. CDR1 and CDR2 from the germline V gene are MNHNS and SASEGT.